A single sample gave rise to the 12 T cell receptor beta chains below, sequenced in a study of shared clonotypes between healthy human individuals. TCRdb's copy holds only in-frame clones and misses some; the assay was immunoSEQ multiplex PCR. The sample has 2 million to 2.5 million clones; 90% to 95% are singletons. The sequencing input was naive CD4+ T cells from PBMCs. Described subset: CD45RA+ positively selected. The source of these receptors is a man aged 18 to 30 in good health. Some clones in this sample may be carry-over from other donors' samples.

CDR3 loop: CASSPQPGSDTQYF. DNA for the CDR3: TGTGCCAGCTCACCACAGCCAGGGTCAGATACGCAGTATTTT. This rearrangement joins TRBV18 to TRBJ2-3; a weak D match, TRBD1 (5 bases). V was shortened by 1 base and J by 4 bases, with 9 bases between the two germline ends. CDR3 length equals 14 residues. Per the germline V gene, CDR1 is KGHSH and CDR2 is LQKENI.

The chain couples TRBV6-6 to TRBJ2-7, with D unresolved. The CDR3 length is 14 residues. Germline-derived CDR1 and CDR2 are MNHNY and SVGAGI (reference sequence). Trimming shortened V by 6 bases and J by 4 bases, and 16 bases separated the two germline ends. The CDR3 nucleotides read TGTGCCAGCAGCCTTGCTCCTGGCGGATACGAGCAGTACTTC. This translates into CASSLAPGGYEQYF.

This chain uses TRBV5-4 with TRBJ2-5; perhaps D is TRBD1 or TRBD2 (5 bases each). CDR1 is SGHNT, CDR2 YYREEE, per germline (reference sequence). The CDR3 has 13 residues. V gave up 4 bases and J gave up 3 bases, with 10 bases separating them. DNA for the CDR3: TGTGCCAGCAGCCAGGTGGGGGAAGAGACCCAGTACTTC. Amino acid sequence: CASSQVGEETQYF. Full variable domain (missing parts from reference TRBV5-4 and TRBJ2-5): ETGVTQSPTHLIKTRGQQVTLRCSSQSGHNTVSWYQQALGQGPQFIFQYYREEENGRGNFPPRFSGLQFPNYSSELNVNALELDDSALYLCASSQVGEETQYFGPGTRLLVL.

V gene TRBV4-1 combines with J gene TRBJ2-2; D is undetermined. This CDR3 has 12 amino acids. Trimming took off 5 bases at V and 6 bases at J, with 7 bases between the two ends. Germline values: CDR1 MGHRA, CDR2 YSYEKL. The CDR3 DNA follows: TGCGCCAGCAGCTTTACCGCCGGGGAGCTGTTTTTT. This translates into CASSFTAGELFF.

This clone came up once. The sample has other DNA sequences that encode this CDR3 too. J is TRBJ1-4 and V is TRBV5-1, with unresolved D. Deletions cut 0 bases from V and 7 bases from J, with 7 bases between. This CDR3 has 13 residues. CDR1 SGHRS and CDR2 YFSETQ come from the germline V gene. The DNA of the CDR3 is TGCGCCAGCAGCTTGGATACGGGTGAAAAACTGTTTTTT. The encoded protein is CASSLDTGEKLFF.

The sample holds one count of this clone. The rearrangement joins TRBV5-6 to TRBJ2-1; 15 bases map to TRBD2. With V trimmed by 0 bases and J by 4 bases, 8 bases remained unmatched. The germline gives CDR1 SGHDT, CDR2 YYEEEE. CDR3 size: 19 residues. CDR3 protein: CASSLVGLAGGRRYNEQFF. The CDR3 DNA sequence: TGTGCCAGCAGCTTGGTGGGACTAGCGGGAGGCCGACGTTACAATGAGCAGTTCTTC.

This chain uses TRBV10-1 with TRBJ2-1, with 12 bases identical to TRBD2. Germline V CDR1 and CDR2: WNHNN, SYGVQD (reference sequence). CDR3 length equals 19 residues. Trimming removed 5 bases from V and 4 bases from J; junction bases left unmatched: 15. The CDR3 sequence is CASSRYLSTSGSSYNEQFF. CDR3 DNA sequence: TGCGCCAGCAGTCGGTATTTATCGACTAGCGGGAGTAGTTACAATGAGCAGTTCTTC.

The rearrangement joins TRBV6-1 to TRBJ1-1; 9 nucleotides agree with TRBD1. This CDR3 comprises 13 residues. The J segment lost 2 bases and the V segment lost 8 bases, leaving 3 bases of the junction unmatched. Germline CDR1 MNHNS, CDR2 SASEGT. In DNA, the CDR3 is TGTGCCAGCCGGACAGGGGCAAACACTGAAGCTTTCTTT. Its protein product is CASRTGANTEAFF.

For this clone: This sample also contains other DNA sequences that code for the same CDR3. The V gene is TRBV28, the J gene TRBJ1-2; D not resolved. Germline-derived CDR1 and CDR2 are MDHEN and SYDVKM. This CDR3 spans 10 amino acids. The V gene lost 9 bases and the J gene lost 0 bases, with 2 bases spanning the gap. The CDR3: CASSNYGYTF. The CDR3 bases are TGTGCCAGTTCTAACTATGGCTACACCTTC.

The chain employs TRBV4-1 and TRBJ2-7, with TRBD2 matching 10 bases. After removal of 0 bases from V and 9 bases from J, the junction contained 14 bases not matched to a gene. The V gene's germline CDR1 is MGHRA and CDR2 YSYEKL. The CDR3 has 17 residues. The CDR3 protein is CASSQDSSGRAQGGQYF. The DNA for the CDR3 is TGCGCCAGCAGCCAAGATTCCAGCGGGAGGGCCCAGGGCGGGCAGTACTTC.

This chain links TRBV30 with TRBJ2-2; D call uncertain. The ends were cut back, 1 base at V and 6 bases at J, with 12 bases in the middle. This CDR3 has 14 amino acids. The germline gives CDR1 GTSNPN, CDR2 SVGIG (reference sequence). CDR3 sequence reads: CAWSGTAESGELFF. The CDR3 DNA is TGTGCCTGGAGTGGAACGGCGGAGTCCGGGGAGCTGTTTTTT.

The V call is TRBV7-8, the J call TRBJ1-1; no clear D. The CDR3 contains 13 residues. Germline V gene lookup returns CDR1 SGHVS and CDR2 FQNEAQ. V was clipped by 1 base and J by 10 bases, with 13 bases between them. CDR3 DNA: TGTGCCAGCAGCTTAGAAGGGCGGGGTGTAGCTTTCTTT. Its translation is CASSLEGRGVAFF.